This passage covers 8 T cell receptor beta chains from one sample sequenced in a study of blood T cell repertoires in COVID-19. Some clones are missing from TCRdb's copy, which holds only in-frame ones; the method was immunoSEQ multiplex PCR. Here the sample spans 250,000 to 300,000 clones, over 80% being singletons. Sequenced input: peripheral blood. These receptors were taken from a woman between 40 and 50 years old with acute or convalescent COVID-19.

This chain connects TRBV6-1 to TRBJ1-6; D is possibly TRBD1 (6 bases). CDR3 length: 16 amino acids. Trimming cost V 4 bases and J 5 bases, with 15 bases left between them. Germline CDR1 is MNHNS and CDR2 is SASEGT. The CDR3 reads CASSVHRQVHNSPLHF. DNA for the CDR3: TGTGCCAGCAGTGTGCACCGACAGGTCCATAATTCACCCCTCCACTTT.

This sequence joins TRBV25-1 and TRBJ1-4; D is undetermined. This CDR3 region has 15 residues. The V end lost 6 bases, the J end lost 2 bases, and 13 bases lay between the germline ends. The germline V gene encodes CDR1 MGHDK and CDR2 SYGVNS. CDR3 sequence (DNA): TGTGCCAGCAGCGCTTGGGGAGCTACTAATGAAAAACTGTTTTTT. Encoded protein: CASSAWGATNEKLFF.

DNA of the CDR3: TGTGCCAGCACAGGACAGGAGGCCCTACTCAATGAGCAGTTCTTC. Amino acids: CASTGQEALLNEQFF. The rearrangement joins TRBV7-2 to TRBJ2-1; 7 positions match TRBD1. This CDR3 comprises 15 residues. The junction had 12 bases not matched to a gene; V was cut back by 7 bases and J by 6 bases. Germline values: CDR1 SGHTA, CDR2 FQGNSA. The whole variable domain, remainder taken from reference TRBV7-2 and TRBJ2-1, is GAGVSQSPSNKVTEKGKDVELRCDPISGHTALYWYRQSLGQGLEFLIYFQGNSAPDKSGLPSDRFSAERTGGSVSTLTIQRTQQEDSAVYLCASTGQEALLNEQFFGPGTRLTVL.

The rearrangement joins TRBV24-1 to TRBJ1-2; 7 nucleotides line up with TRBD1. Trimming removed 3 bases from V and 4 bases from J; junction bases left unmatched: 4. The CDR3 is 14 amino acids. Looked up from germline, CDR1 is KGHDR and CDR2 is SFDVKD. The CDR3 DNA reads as TGTGCCACCAGTGATGGGGGACAGCGCTATGGCTACACCTTC. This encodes CATSDGGQRYGYTF.

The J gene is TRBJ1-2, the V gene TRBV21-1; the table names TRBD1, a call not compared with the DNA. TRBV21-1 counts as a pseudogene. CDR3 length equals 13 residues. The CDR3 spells CASSGRQGPGYTF. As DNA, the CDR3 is TGTGCCAGCAGCGGGCGACAGGGGCCGGGCTACACCTTC.

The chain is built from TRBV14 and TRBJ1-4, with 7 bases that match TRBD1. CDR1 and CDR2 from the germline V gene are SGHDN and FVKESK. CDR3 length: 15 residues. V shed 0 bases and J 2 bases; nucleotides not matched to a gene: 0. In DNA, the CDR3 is TGTGCCAGCAGCCAAGAACAGGGGACTAATGAAAAACTGTTTTTT. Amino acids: CASSQEQGTNEKLFF.

The CDR3 DNA sequence: TGTGCCAGCAGTTACTCGGCCTTTAATGAAAAACTGTTTTTT. Protein: CASSYSAFNEKLFF. The genes are TRBV6-5 and TRBJ1-4; D gene ambiguous. With 0 bases removed from V and 4 bases from J, the gap between germline ends came to 6 bases. CDR1 is MNHEY, CDR2 SVGAGI, per germline. The CDR3 has 14 amino acids.

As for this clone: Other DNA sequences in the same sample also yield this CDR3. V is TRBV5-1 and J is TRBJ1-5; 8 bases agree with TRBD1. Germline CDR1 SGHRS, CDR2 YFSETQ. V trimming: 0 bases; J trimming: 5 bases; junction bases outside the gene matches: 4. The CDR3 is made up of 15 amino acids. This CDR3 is CASSLDGTGYQPQHF. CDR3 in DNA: TGCGCCAGCAGCTTGGACGGGACAGGCTATCAGCCCCAGCATTTT.